Only a few counts were recorded for the clone carrying this T cell receptor beta chain. Antigen unknown. The TCR library protocol attached unique molecular identifiers to the individual cDNA molecules. TCRdb passed the 5' RACE reads through MiXCR, listing each CDR3 protein once. The sample has 25,000 to 35,000 distinct CDR3 sequences, about 5% seen once. The source of the sample is a study of early T cells in non-severe SARS-CoV-2 infection. Study overall: Chains were not paired, and sequencing was done on bulk RNA from unsorted whole blood.

Findings and caveats of the study: VDJdb matching, biased toward anti-spike CD8 responses, missed private and CD4 specificities.

The CDR3 spans 13 residues. V dropped 4 bases and J dropped 1 base, with 7 bases sitting between them. From germline, CDR1 is SGHTA and CDR2 FQGNSA. The chain links TRBV7-2 to TRBJ1-2; D not resolved. Material: whole blood. The origin of this receptor is an adult who was a healthcare worker with PCR-confirmed SARS-CoV-2 infection or an uninfected control (not recorded which). CDR3 DNA: TGTGCCAGCAGCTACAGCCTTAACTATGGCTACACCTTC. Amino acids: CASSYSLNYGYTF.